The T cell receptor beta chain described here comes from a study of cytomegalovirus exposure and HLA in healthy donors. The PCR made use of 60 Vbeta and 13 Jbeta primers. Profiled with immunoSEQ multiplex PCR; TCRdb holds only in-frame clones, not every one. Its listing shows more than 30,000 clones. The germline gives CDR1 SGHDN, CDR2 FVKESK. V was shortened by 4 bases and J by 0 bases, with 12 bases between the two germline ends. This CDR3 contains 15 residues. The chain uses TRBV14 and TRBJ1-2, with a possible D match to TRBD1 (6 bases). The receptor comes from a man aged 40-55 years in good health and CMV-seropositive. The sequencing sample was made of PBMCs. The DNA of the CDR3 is TGTGCCAGCAGCCTAGGCCCAGGGGCTAACTATGGCTACACCTTC. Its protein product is CASSLGPGANYGYTF.